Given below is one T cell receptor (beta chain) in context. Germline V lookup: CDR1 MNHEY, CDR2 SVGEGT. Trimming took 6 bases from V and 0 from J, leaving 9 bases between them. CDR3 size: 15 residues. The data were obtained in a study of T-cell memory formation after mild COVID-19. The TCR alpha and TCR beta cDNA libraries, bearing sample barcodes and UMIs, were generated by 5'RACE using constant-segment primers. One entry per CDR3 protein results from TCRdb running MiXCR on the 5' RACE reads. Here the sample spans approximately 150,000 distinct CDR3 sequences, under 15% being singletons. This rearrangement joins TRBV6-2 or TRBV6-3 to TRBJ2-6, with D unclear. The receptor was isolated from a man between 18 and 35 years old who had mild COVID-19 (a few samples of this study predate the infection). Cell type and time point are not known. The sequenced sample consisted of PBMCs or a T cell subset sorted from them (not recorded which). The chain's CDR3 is CASRKPLSGANVLTF. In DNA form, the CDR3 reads TGTGCCAGCAGAAAGCCGCTCTCTGGGGCCAACGTCCTGACTTTC.